A selection of T cell receptor beta chains follows, all from one sample in a study of cytomegalovirus exposure and HLA in healthy donors. TCRdb's copy holds only in-frame clones and misses some; the assay was immunoSEQ multiplex PCR. The data contain approximately 110,000 clones, roughly 67% of them singletons. The sample was PBMCs. The source is a man aged 35-49 years in good health and CMV-seronegative. CDR3s include the opening cysteine and the closing phenylalanine or tryptophan. A D gene is named only where the DNA matches it firmly. Only some rows state a clone size, as once, few, many or a class for expanded clones.

TGCGCCAGCATGGGTCGGACAGGGGACAATTCACCCCTCCACTTT	CASMGRTGDNSPLHF	TRBD1	TRBV4-1	TRBJ1-6	NA
TGCGCCAGCAGCCAGGCAAGGGGTGAAAAACTGTTTTTT	CASSQARGEKLFF	NA	TRBV4-1	TRBJ1-4	NA
TGCGCCAGCAGCCAAGGGACCCGGAGGGCTGAAGCTTTCTTT	CASSQGTRRAEAFF	NA	TRBV4-3	TRBJ1-1	NA
TGTGCTAGCAGCTTAGAGTTCGGGTACGCTGAAGCTTTCTTT	CASSLEFGYAEAFF	NA	TRBV7-7	TRBJ1-1	NA
TGCAGCGTTCAGAACACTGAAGCTTTCTTT	CSVQNTEAFF	NA	TRBV29-1	TRBJ1-1	once
TGTGCCAGCAGCTTATCGACAGGGTCCTCTGGAAACACCATATATTTT	CASSLSTGSSGNTIYF	TRBD1	TRBV11-1	TRBJ1-3	NA
TGTGCCAGCAGGCACTATTTACAGGGTGATGGGGAGACCCAGTACTTC	CASRHYLQGDGETQYF	NA	TRBV2	TRBJ2-5	NA
TGTGCCAGCAGCCCTTCCTCAGGGCGTATGGGCACTGAAGCTTTCTTT	CASSPSSGRMGTEAFF	NA	TRBV4-2	TRBJ1-1	NA
TGTGCCAGCAGACCCGACAGGGCCTACGAGCAGTACTTC	CASRPDRAYEQYF	TRBD1	TRBV27	TRBJ2-7	NA
TGTGCCAGCACGCGGGGACAGGGCTCGGGAGGCTACACCTTC	CASTRGQGSGGYTF	TRBD1	TRBV6-5	TRBJ1-2	NA
TGTGCCAGCAGCTTAGGAGCGGGGGGGCTCGAGCAGTACTTC	CASSLGAGGLEQYF	TRBD2	TRBV7-9	TRBJ2-7	once
TGTGCCAGCAGCTCGGACGGGGTATACACTGAAGCTTTCTTT	CASSSDGVYTEAFF	NA	TRBV7-9	TRBJ1-1	NA
TGCGCCAGCAGCCCCCTCGGAGGGGCTGGAGAGCAGTACTTC	CASSPLGGAGEQYF	NA	TRBV5-1	TRBJ2-7	NA
TGTGCCAGCTCACCACCGGGACAGGGGGACGCCGGGGAGCTGTTTTTT	CASSPPGQGDAGELFF	TRBD1	TRBV18	TRBJ2-2	NA
TGTGCCAGCAGTTTATATAGCGGGGGGTTTGACGAGCAGTACTTC	CASSLYSGGFDEQYF	TRBD2	TRBV27	TRBJ2-7	NA
TGTGCCAGCAGCCCAGGGTCCCTCTCCTACAATGAGCAGTTCTTC	CASSPGSLSYNEQFF	NA	TRBV28	TRBJ2-1	NA
TGTGCCACCTCCCCTTGGCAGTCAGGCGAGCAGTACTTC	CATSPWQSGEQYF	NA	TRBV7-2	TRBJ2-7	NA
TGTGCCAGCAGTGTGGGGACAGTAAATTCACCCCTCCACTTT	CASSVGTVNSPLHF	TRBD1	TRBV2	TRBJ1-6	few
TGTGCCAGCAGTGATGTGGTACAGCTCACAGATACGCAGTATTTT	CASSDVVQLTDTQYF	NA	TRBV2	TRBJ2-3	NA